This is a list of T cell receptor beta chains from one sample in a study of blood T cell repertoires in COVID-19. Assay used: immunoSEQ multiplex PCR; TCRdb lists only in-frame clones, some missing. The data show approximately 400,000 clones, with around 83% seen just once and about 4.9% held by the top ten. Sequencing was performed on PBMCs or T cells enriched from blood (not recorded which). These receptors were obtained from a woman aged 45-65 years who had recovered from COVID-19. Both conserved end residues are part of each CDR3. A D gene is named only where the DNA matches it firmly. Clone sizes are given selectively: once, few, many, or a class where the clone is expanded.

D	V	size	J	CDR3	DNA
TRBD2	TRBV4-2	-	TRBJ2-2	CASSQETSGRAGELFF	TGTGCCAGCAGCCAAGAGACTAGCGGGAGGGCCGGGGAGCTGTTTTTT
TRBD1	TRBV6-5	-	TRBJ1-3	CASRWTGSGNTIYF	TGTGCCAGCAGATGGACAGGCTCTGGAAACACCATATATTTT
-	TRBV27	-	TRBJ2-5	CASADPRKETQYF	TGTGCCAGCGCGGATCCTCGAAAAGAGACCCAGTACTTC
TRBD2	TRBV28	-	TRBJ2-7	CASSPGLAGGYEQYF	TGTGCCAGCAGTCCGGGACTAGCGGGAGGCTACGAGCAGTACTTC
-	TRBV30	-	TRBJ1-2	CAWSHQGTPYDYTF	TGTGCCTGGAGTCATCAGGGGACCCCTTATGACTACACCTTC
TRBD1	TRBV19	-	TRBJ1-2	CASRILSGTGSYGYTF	TGTGCCAGTAGAATACTTTCCGGGACAGGGTCCTATGGCTACACCTTC
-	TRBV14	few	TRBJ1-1	CASSHGRGLNTEAFF	TGTGCCAGCAGCCACGGCAGGGGATTGAACACTGAAGCTTTCTTT
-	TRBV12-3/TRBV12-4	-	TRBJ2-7	CASSDLDEQYF	TGTGCCAGCAGTGACCTAGACGAGCAGTACTTC
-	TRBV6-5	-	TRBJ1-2	CASSYQDWRRDGYTF	TGTGCCAGCAGTTACCAAGATTGGCGACGGGATGGCTACACCTTC
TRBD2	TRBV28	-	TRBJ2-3	CASNSLAASTDTQYF	TGTGCCAGCAATTCTCTAGCGGCTAGCACAGATACGCAGTATTTT
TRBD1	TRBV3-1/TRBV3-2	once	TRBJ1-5	CASSHFPGTGRGWGPNQPQHF	TGTGCCAGCAGCCATTTCCCCGGGACAGGGAGAGGTTGGGGACCGAATCAGCCCCAGCATTTT
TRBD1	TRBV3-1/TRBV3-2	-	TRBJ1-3	CASSHNPGQGLGNTIYF	TGTGCCAGCAGCCACAACCCGGGACAGGGTCTCGGAAACACCATATATTTT
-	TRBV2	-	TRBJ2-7	CASGQTQLSSYEQYF	TGTGCCAGCGGGCAGACCCAGCTGAGCTCCTACGAGCAGTACTTC
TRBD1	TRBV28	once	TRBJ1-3	CASSFGTGRGNTIYF	TGTGCCAGCAGTTTTGGGACAGGGAGGGGAAACACCATATATTTT
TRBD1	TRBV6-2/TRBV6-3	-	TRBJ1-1	CASSSRTGMNTEAFF	TGTGCCAGCAGTTCCCGGACAGGGATGAACACTGAAGCTTTCTTT
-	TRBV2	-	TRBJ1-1	CASIFARGKNTEAFF	TGTGCCAGCATATTCGCCCGGGGAAAGAACACTGAAGCTTTCTTT
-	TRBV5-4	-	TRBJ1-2	CASRRHQGNYGYTF	TGTGCCAGCAGACGGCACCAGGGAAACTATGGCTACACCTTC
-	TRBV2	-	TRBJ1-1	CASSARWGRGEAFF	TGTGCCAGCAGCGCCCGATGGGGGCGCGGTGAAGCTTTCTTT
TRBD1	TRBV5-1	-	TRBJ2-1	CASSLVRDRGQLSDEQFF	TGCGCCAGCAGCTTGGTTAGGGACAGGGGGCAATTATCGGATGAGCAGTTCTTC
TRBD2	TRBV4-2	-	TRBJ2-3	CASSHQLAGDMYTQYF	TGTGCCAGCAGCCACCAACTAGCGGGAGATATGTATACGCAGTATTTT
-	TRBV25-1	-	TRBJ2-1	CASTGGWDPAFF	TGTGCCAGCACCGGAGGGTGGGACCCTGCCTTCTTC
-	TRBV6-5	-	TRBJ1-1	CASRKGDRAFF	TGTGCCAGCAGGAAAGGGGATCGGGCTTTCTTT
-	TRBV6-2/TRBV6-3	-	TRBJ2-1	CASSSRPGEASYNEQFF	TGTGCCAGCAGCTCTAGGCCGGGGGAGGCGTCCTACAATGAGCAGTTCTTC
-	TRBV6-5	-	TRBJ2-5	CASGGPRETQYF	TGTGCCAGCGGAGGGCCAAGAGAGACCCAGTACTTC
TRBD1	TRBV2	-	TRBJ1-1	CASSKGQAGTEAFF	TGTGCCAGCAGTAAGGGACAGGCCGGCACTGAAGCTTTCTTT
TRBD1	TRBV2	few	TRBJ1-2	CASSETGGYGYTF	TGTGCCAGCAGTGAGACAGGGGGCTATGGCTACACCTTC
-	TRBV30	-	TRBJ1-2	CAWNERLNGYTF	TGTGCCTGGAATGAACGGTTGAATGGCTACACCTTC
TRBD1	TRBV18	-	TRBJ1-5	CASSTTWTGSGNQPQHF	TGTGCCAGCTCAACAACTTGGACAGGGTCGGGCAATCAGCCCCAGCATTTT
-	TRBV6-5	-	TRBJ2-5	CASSQGRQETQYF	TGTGCCAGCAGTCAGGGGCGCCAAGAGACCCAGTACTTC
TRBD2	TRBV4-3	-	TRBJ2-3	CASSHRIGGAGATDTQYF	TGCGCCAGCAGCCATAGAATTGGGGGAGCGGGGGCGACAGATACGCAGTATTTT
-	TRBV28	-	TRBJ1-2	CASATNYGYTF	TGTGCCAGCGCTACGAACTATGGCTACACCTTC
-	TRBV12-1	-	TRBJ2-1	CASGVLASHGDNEQFF	TGTGCCAGCGGTGTTCTAGCCTCCCATGGGGACAATGAGCAGTTCTTC
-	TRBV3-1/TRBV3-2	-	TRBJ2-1	CASSQPAVGVNNEQFF	TGTGCCAGCAGCCAACCGGCGGTAGGAGTGAACAATGAGCAGTTCTTC
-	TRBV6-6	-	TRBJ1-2	CASSPRQDGYTF	TGTGCCAGCAGTCCCCGACAGGATGGCTACACCTTC
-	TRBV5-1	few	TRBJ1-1	CASSFRGHMNTEAFF	TGCGCCAGCAGCTTCAGAGGACACATGAACACTGAAGCTTTCTTT
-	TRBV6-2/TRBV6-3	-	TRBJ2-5	CASSYAETQYF	TGTGCCAGCAGTTACGCGGAGACCCAGTACTTC
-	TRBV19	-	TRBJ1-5	CASSPSVVQPQHF	TGTGCCAGTAGCCCATCGGTCGTTCAGCCCCAGCATTTT
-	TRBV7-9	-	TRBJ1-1	CASSSTVADEAFF	TGTGCCAGCAGCTCAACGGTAGCAGATGAAGCTTTCTTT
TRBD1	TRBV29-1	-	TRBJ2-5	CSVSRGTGGSETQYF	TGCAGCGTTTCCCGGGGGACAGGGGGCTCAGAGACCCAGTACTTC
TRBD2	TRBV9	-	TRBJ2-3	CASSVGLAGVTDTQYF	TGTGCCAGCAGCGTAGGGCTAGCGGGAGTTACAGATACGCAGTATTTT
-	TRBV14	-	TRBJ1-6	CASSQAAGLGGSPLHF	TGTGCCAGCAGCCAAGCGGCAGGCCTGGGTGGGTCACCCCTCCACTTT
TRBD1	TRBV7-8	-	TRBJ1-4	CASRGQINEKLFF	TGTGCCAGTAGGGGACAGATTAATGAAAAACTGTTTTTT
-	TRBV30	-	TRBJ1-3	CAWSVPAPAGGNTIYF	TGTGCCTGGAGCGTGCCAGCCCCCGCGGGCGGAAACACCATATATTTT
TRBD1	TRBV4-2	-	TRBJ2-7	CASSQAGQGANYEQYF	TGTGCCAGCAGCCAAGCAGGACAGGGGGCAAATTACGAGCAGTACTTC
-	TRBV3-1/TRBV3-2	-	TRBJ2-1	CASSTRGGNEQFF	TGTGCCAGCAGCACTAGGGGGGGAAATGAGCAGTTCTTC
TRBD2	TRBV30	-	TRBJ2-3	CALYPLAAPTDTQYF	TGTGCCCTCTATCCACTAGCGGCGCCCACAGATACGCAGTATTTT
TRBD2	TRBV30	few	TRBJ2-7	CAWSVAGPYEQYF	TGTGCCTGGAGTGTAGCGGGGCCCTACGAGCAGTACTTC
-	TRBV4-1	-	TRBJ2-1	CASSQVRSSYNEQFF	TGCGCCAGCAGCCAAGTCCGGAGCTCCTACAATGAGCAGTTCTTC
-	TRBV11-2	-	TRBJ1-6	CASGTLGSPLHF	TGTGCCAGCGGGACATTGGGTTCACCCCTCCACTTT
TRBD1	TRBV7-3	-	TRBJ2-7	CARRVFGQGLDEQYF	TGTGCCAGACGAGTCTTCGGACAGGGGCTCGACGAGCAGTACTTC
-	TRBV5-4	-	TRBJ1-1	CASSLGAGPPAEAFF	TGTGCCAGCAGCCTCGGGGCGGGGCCCCCCGCTGAAGCTTTCTTT
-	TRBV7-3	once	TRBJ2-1	CASSLTAGTGNEQFF	TGTGCCAGCAGCTTAACGGCAGGGACTGGCAATGAGCAGTTCTTC
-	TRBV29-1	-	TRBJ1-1	CSGETGMNTEAFF	TGCAGCGGTGAGACAGGAATGAACACTGAAGCTTTCTTT
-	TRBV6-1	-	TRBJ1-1	CASSESGNTEAFF	TGTGCCAGCAGTGAAAGCGGAAACACTGAAGCTTTCTTT
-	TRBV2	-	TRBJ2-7	CASSPPYEQYF	TGTGCCAGCAGTCCCCCGTACGAGCAGTACTTC
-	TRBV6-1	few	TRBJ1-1	CASSEIWGLNTEAFF	TGTGCCAGCAGTGAAATCTGGGGGCTGAACACTGAAGCTTTCTTT
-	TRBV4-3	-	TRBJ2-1	CASSQDRELVF	TGCGCCAGCAGCCAAGACCGGGAATTGGTCTTC